A selection of T cell receptor beta chains follows, all from one sample in a study of cytomegalovirus exposure and HLA in healthy donors. Clones were read by immunoSEQ multiplex PCR, and TCRdb kept only the in-frame ones, dropping some. The profile shows some 90,000 clones, 55% to 70% of them singletons. The material sequenced was PBMCs. The receptors were sampled from a boy younger than 18 in good health and CMV-seropositive. Each CDR3 is given with its conserved first and last residue. D genes are given only for firm matches.

V gene	J gene	D gene	CDR3 DNA	CDR3 protein
TRBV6-1	TRBJ1-4	TRBD1	TGTGCCAGCAGCGAAAAATTTCGGGACAGAGATGAAAAACTGTTTTTT	CASSEKFRDRDEKLFF
TRBV9	TRBJ2-6	.	TGTGCCAGCAGCGTGGAAGAATGGGTTAAGTTTTCTGGGGCCAGCGTCCTGACTTTC	CASSVEEWVKFSGASVLTF
TRBV27	TRBJ1-1	.	TGTGCCAGCAGTTTACTGGGACAGAACACTGAAGCTTTCTTT	CASSLLGQNTEAFF
TRBV7-2	TRBJ2-7	.	TGTGCCAGCAGCGTTAGCGGTACCTCCTACGAGCAGTACTTC	CASSVSGTSYEQYF
TRBV29-1	TRBJ2-3	.	TGCAGCGTTGATGGGACTAGCACAGATACGCAGTATTTT	CSVDGTSTDTQYF
TRBV5-4	TRBJ1-6	TRBD1	TGTGCCAGCAGCGACGACAGGGGTCTGTCACCCCTCCACTTT	CASSDDRGLSPLHF
TRBV4-3	TRBJ2-1	TRBD2	TGCGCCAGCAGCCGGAGCGGGGGGGGCTATGAGCAGTTCTTC	CASSRSGGGYEQFF
TRBV2	TRBJ2-7	TRBD1	TGTGCCAGCAGTCCGGGACAGGGACCCTACGAGCAGTACTTC	CASSPGQGPYEQYF
TRBV9	TRBJ2-2	.	TGTGCCAGCAGCCCTACAATGGACAGTACCGCCGGGGAGCTGTTTTTT	CASSPTMDSTAGELFF
TRBV7-6	TRBJ2-7	TRBD2	TGTGCCAGCAGCTCCGGACTAGCCGCCCTGGAGCAGTACTTC	CASSSGLAALEQYF
TRBV2	TRBJ1-5	TRBD1	TGTGCCAGCAGTGGTCGGACAGGGCCGAGTCAGCCCCAGCATTTT	CASSGRTGPSQPQHF